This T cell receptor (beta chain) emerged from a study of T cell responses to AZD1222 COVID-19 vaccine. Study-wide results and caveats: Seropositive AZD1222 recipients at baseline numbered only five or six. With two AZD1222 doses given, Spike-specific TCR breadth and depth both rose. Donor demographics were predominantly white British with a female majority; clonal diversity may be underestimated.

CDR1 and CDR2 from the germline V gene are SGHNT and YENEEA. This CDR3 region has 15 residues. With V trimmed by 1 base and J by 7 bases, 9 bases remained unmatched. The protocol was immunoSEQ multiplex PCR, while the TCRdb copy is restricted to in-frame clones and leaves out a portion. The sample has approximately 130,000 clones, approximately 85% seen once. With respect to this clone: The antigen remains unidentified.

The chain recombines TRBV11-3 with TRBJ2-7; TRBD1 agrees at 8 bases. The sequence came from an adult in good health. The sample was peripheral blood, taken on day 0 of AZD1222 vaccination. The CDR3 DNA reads TGTGCCAGCAGCTTAGGTTACAGGGGGGTCAGAGAGCAGTACTTC. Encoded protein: CASSLGYRGVREQYF. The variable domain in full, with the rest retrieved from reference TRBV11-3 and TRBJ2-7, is EAGVVQSPRYKIIEKKQPVAFWCNPISGHNTLYWYLQNLGQGPELLIRYENEEAVDDSQLPKDRFSAERLKGVDSTLKIQPAELGDSAVYLCASSLGYRGVREQYFGPGTRLTVT.